The 16 T cell receptor beta chains in this list originate from one sample, sequenced in a study of blood T cell repertoires in COVID-19. This table comes from immunoSEQ multiplex PCR, and its TCRdb copy is limited to in-frame clones, with some not included. This sample has over 100,000 clones, with more than 75% found just once. Sequencing was done on a sample of peripheral blood. These receptors originate from a man aged 45 to 65 with active or convalescent COVID-19.

This rearrangement joins TRBV19 to TRBJ1-3; D uncertain. Germline loops: CDR1 LNHDA, CDR2 SQIVND (reference sequence). V was clipped by 8 bases and J by 4 bases, with 6 bases between them. The CDR3 is 11 amino acids. DNA of the CDR3: TGTGCCAGTGCCCGGGGAAACACCATATATTTT. This codes for CASARGNTIYF.

The chain links TRBV7-9 to TRBJ1-2; TRBD1 is a possible D gene (5 bases). CDR1 is SEHNR, CDR2 FQNEAQ, per germline (reference sequence). This CDR3 has 12 amino acids. V lost 1 base and J lost 8, with 8 bases in between. The CDR3 DNA sequence: TGTGCCAGCAGCTTAGATTGGGGCGGCTACACCTTC. Protein product: CASSLDWGGYTF.

The rearrangement joins TRBV7-6 to TRBJ2-6; 8 nucleotides match TRBD1. With 3 bases clipped from V and 3 bases from J, the junction kept 7 bases outside the gene matches. Per germline, CDR1 SGHVS and CDR2 FNYEAQ. The CDR3 is 17 residues long. The CDR3 here is CASSLGLTGGGANVLTF. The CDR3 region has the DNA TGTGCCAGCAGCTTGGGCCTCACAGGGGGTGGGGCCAACGTCCTGACTTTC. The whole variable domain, filled in from reference TRBV7-6 and TRBJ2-6, reads GAGVSQSPRYKVTKRGQDVALRCDPISGHVSLYWYRQALGQGPEFLTYFNYEAQQDKSGLPNDRFSAERPEGSISTLTIQRTEQRDSAMYRCASSLGLTGGGANVLTFGAGSRLTVL.

In this sample, this clone turned up once. V gene TRBV2 combines with J gene TRBJ1-1, with TRBD1 as a possible D gene (5 bases). V lost 8 bases to trimming and J lost 5 bases, with 15 bases between them. This CDR3 is 13 amino acids long. Germline V lookup: CDR1 SNHLY, CDR2 FYNNEI. CDR3 in DNA: TGTGCCAGCTGTCGGCAGGAGGGGACTGAAGCTTTCTTT. The encoded protein is CASCRQEGTEAFF.

The chain is built from TRBV6-6 and TRBJ1-6; TRBD1 matches 8 bases. The germline V gene encodes CDR1 MNHNY and CDR2 SVGAGI (reference sequence). Trimming at V came to 5 bases and at J to 8 bases, leaving 5 bases not matched to a gene. The length of the CDR3 is 14 residues. The CDR3 nucleotides read TGTGCCAGCAGTGGGGGGACAGGCCATTCACCCCTCCACTTT. This translates into CASSGGTGHSPLHF.

This chain links TRBV6-5 with TRBJ1-5; D uncertain. This CDR3 has 13 amino acids. V gave up 6 bases and J gave up 4 bases, with 10 bases separating them. From germline, CDR1 is MNHEY and CDR2 SVGAGI. The CDR3 reads CASRPDNNQPQHF. The CDR3 DNA is TGTGCCAGCAGACCCGACAATAATCAGCCCCAGCATTTT.

This rearrangement joins TRBV10-1 to TRBJ2-2, with D tentatively TRBD2 (6 bases). Germline V lookup: CDR1 WNHNN, CDR2 SYGVQD (reference sequence). This CDR3 has 14 residues. V lost 3 bases to trimming and J lost 6 bases, with 11 bases between them. This CDR3 reads CASSDGGIPGELFF. DNA of the CDR3: TGCGCCAGCAGTGATGGCGGGATACCCGGGGAGCTGTTTTTT.

This rearrangement joins TRBV5-6 to TRBJ1-6; D might be TRBD1 (5 bases). Trimming left V 0 bases short and J 9 bases short, with 10 bases between. Germline V CDR1 and CDR2: SGHDT, YYEEEE. The CDR3 covers 14 residues. The CDR3 loop reads CASSLGQGPSPLHF. The CDR3, as DNA: TGTGCCAGCAGCTTGGGCCAGGGTCCTTCACCCCTCCACTTT.

The V and J genes are TRBV19 and TRBJ2-1; TRBD1 matches at 9 bases. Unmatched junction bases numbered 5, after V lost 7 bases and J lost 4 bases. From germline, CDR1 is LNHDA and CDR2 SQIVND (reference sequence). The CDR3 totals 14 residues. CDR3 DNA sequence: TGTGCCAGTAAGAGGACAGGGGTATACAATGAGCAGTTCTTC. This gives the protein CASKRTGVYNEQFF.

This chain connects TRBV28 to TRBJ1-1; D uncertain. The germline gives CDR1 MDHEN, CDR2 SYDVKM. Trimming left V 6 bases short and J 1 base short, with 6 bases between. The CDR3 sequence is 12 residues long. CDR3 DNA sequence: TGTGCCAGCAGGGAGGGGAACACTGAAGCTTTCTTT. Translation: CASREGNTEAFF.

This clone was detected a few times. This sequence joins TRBV7-6 and TRBJ2-5; 11 bases align to TRBD2. The CDR3 sequence is 16 residues long. With V trimmed by 5 bases and J by 3 bases, 8 bases remained unmatched. The germline CDR1 and CDR2 sequences are SGHVS and FNYEAQ. CDR3 region: CASSTGLAGGKETQYF. In nucleotides, the CDR3 is TGTGCCAGCAGCACCGGCCTAGCGGGGGGAAAAGAGACCCAGTACTTC.

DNA for the CDR3: TGTGCCAGCAGCTTGGGGACAGTGCCCTTGAAGTATTTT. Protein sequence: CASSLGTVPLKYF. The V and J genes are TRBV5-5 and TRBJ2-3; D is perhaps TRBD1 (6 bases). The CDR3 spans 13 residues. Germline CDR1 and CDR2: SGHKS and YYEKEE (reference sequence). V shed 0 bases and J shed 13 bases, with 15 bases lying between them.

V is TRBV7-9 and J is TRBJ2-5, with unresolved D. Germline V CDR1 and CDR2: SEHNR, FQNEAQ (reference sequence). V dropped 4 bases and J dropped 5 bases, with 5 bases sitting between them. The CDR3 spans 11 residues. CDR3 nucleotides: TGTGCCAGCAGCTCGTATGAGACCCAGTACTTC. It specifies CASSSYETQYF.

This clone has only a few counts. The genes are TRBV3-1 (or the pseudogene TRBV3-2) and TRBJ2-7; D gene ambiguous. The CDR3 length is 14 residues. Germline loops: CDR1 LGHDT, CDR2 YNNKEL (reference sequence). Trimming removed 0 bases from V and 2 bases from J, with 8 bases in between. The CDR3 sequence: CASSQEPGPYEQYV. The CDR3, as DNA: TGTGCCAGCAGCCAAGAACCAGGCCCCTACGAGCAGTACGTC.

The rearrangement links TRBV7-2 to TRBJ2-3; 9 bases fit TRBD2. There are 15 residues in the CDR3. V was clipped by 1 base and J by 6 bases; unmatched bases: 5. Germline CDR1 SGHTA, CDR2 FQGNSA. The CDR3, as DNA: TGTGCCAGCAGCTTAGAGTTGCGGGGGGGCGATACGCAGTATTTT. Its translation is CASSLELRGGDTQYF.

V usage is TRBV10-1 and J usage is TRBJ1-4; tentatively, D is TRBD1 (5 bases). V was pared by 6 bases and J by 0 bases, with 11 bases between. Germline V CDR1 and CDR2: WNHNN, SYGVQD (reference sequence). The CDR3 extends over 15 amino acids. The CDR3 nucleotides read TGCGCCAGCAGCTCCGACAGATCAACTAATGAAAAACTGTTTTTT. The encoded protein is CASSSDRSTNEKLFF.